The 18 T cell receptor beta chains in this list originate from one sample, sequenced in a study of cytomegalovirus exposure and HLA in healthy donors. PCR primers comprised 60 Vbeta and 13 Jbeta primers. Generated by immunoSEQ multiplex PCR, the TCRdb table keeps only in-frame clones and is missing some. The sample has 90,000 to 120,000 clones; around 60% are singletons. Specimen: PBMCs. The source is a man aged 25 to 40 in good health and CMV-seropositive.

J is TRBJ2-3 and V is TRBV19; a possible D gene is TRBD1 (6 bases). V lost 6 bases and J 6 bases, leaving 19 bases between the germline ends. This CDR3 comprises 15 residues. The germline V gene encodes CDR1 LNHDA and CDR2 SQIVND (reference sequence). Here the CDR3 reads CASSLGTKTSDTQYF. Written as DNA, the CDR3 is TGTGCCAGTAGCCTCGGGACAAAGACTTCGGATACGCAGTATTTT.

The chain couples TRBV27 to TRBJ1-1, with a weak D call TRBD1 (5 bases). Germline V gives CDR1 MNHEY, CDR2 SMNVEV (reference sequence). Trimming took 6 bases from V and 7 from J, leaving 15 bases between them. The CDR3 is 13 residues long. The CDR3 protein is CASSPVRGGEAFF. Here the CDR3 DNA reads TGTGCCAGCAGCCCCGTGCGGGGGGGTGAAGCTTTCTTT.

This clone has just a few counts. The chain joins TRBV2 to TRBJ1-4; 9 bases fit TRBD1. Per germline, CDR1 SNHLY and CDR2 FYNNEI. V was pared by 5 bases and J by 8 bases, with 6 bases of the junction left unmatched. The CDR3 is 14 amino acids. This CDR3 reads CASSWGQGREKLFF. CDR3 DNA: TGTGCCAGCAGTTGGGGACAGGGTCGGGAAAAACTGTTTTTT.

This sequence joins TRBV5-4 and TRBJ1-4; 9 bases align to TRBD1. The CDR3 covers 14 residues. From germline, CDR1 is SGHNT and CDR2 YYREEE (reference sequence). J gave up 6 bases and V 0 bases, and 0 bases lay outside the gene matches. The CDR3 nucleotides read TGTGCCAGCAGCTTGGGGGACAGGGATGAAAAACTGTTTTTT. Encoded protein: CASSLGDRDEKLFF.

The J gene is TRBJ2-4, the V gene TRBV6-5, with TRBD2 identical over 10 bases. The length of the CDR3 is 14 residues. CDR1 is MNHEY, CDR2 SVGAGI, per germline. Unmatched junction bases numbered 2, after V lost 5 bases and J lost 4 bases. This CDR3 is CASSPGLAKNIQYF. DNA of the CDR3: TGTGCCAGCAGTCCGGGACTAGCGAAAAACATTCAGTACTTC.

This sequence joins TRBV5-1 and TRBJ2-6; 7 nucleotides match TRBD1. Germline V lookup: CDR1 SGHRS, CDR2 YFSETQ. V lost 4 bases, J lost 1 base, and 11 bases stayed unmatched. The CDR3 has 18 residues. The CDR3 spells CASSPARTGASGANVLTF. The CDR3 bases are TGCGCCAGCAGCCCGGCCCGGACAGGAGCTTCTGGGGCCAACGTCCTGACTTTC.

In DNA, the CDR3 is TGTGCCAGCAGCCCTGGGGCAGGACAAAACATTCAGTACTTC. It is translated as CASSPGAGQNIQYF. The chain is built from TRBV7-2 and TRBJ2-4; D perhaps matches TRBD1 (5 bases). V gave up 5 bases and J gave up 5 bases, with 13 bases separating them. CDR3 length: 14 amino acids. CDR1 and CDR2 from the germline V gene are SGHTA and FQGNSA. The full variable domain, its missing parts supplied by reference TRBV7-2 and TRBJ2-4, is GAGVSQSPSNKVTEKGKDVELRCDPISGHTALYWYRQSLGQGLEFLIYFQGNSAPDKSGLPSDRFSAERTGGSVSTLTIQRTQQEDSAVYLCASSPGAGQNIQYFGAGTRLSVL.

This clone was seen a handful of times. The V and J genes are TRBV18 and TRBJ2-5; D gene uncertain. V lost 4 bases, J lost 2 bases, and 11 bases lay in between. This CDR3 is 14 amino acids long. In germline, CDR1 is KGHSH, CDR2 LQKENI. Here the CDR3 DNA reads TGTGCCAGCTCACTACTCATGGAGCAAGAGACCCAGTACTTC. Protein product: CASSLLMEQETQYF.

The chain has TRBV14 and TRBJ1-2; no firm D call. V dropped 3 bases and J dropped 4 bases, with 15 bases sitting between them. The germline V gene has CDR1 SGHDN and CDR2 FVKESK. The CDR3 covers 15 residues. CDR3 coding DNA: TGTGCCAGCAGCCATGAACCGGGATCGCCCTATGGCTACACCTTC. This sequence encodes CASSHEPGSPYGYTF.

V and J are TRBV7-8 and TRBJ2-5; the match to TRBD2 covers 13 bases. With 3 bases clipped from V and 4 bases from J, the junction kept 5 bases outside the gene matches. Germline assignment: CDR1 SGHVS and CDR2 FQNEAQ. The length of the CDR3 is 16 residues. The CDR3 bases are TGTGCCAGCAGCTTTGGACTAGCGGGGGTCGTAGAGACCCAGTACTTC. Protein: CASSFGLAGVVETQYF. Together with reference TRBV7-8 and TRBJ2-5, the CDR3 gives the full variable domain: GAGVSQSPRYKVAKRGQDVALRCDPISGHVSLFWYQQALGQGPEFLTYFQNEAQLDKSGLPSDRFFAERPEGSVSTLKIQRTQQEDSAVYLCASSFGLAGVVETQYFGPGTRLLVL.

This clone was detected once. The chain recombines TRBV4-1 with TRBJ2-2, with D hard to call. V lost 1 base to trimming and J lost 4 bases, with 4 bases between them. The CDR3 runs 13 residues. CDR1 and CDR2 from the germline V gene are MGHRA and YSYEKL. This chain's CDR3 is CASSQGATGELFF. CDR3 nucleotide sequence: TGCGCCAGCAGCCAAGGGGCCACCGGGGAGCTGTTTTTT.

The chain carries TRBV5-6 and TRBJ2-1, with a weak D call TRBD1 (6 bases). This CDR3 region has 12 residues. Per the germline V gene, CDR1 is SGHDT and CDR2 is YYEEEE. V gave up 4 bases and J gave up 7 bases, with 9 bases separating them. The DNA of the CDR3 is TGTGCCAGCAGCCCTACAGGGAATGAGCAGTTCTTC. Its protein product is CASSPTGNEQFF. The whole variable domain, remainder taken from reference TRBV5-6 and TRBJ2-1, is DAGVTQSPTHLIKTRGQQVTLRCSPKSGHDTVSWYQQALGQGPQFIFQYYEEEERQRGNFPDRFSGHQFPNYSSELNVNALLLGDSALYLCASSPTGNEQFFGPGTRLTVL.

The V call is TRBV28, the J call TRBJ2-1; perhaps TRBD1 as D (5 bases). CDR1 and CDR2 (germline): MDHEN, SYDVKM. Trimming stripped 10 bases from V and 10 bases from J, with 20 bases between. This CDR3 contains 13 residues. The CDR3 sequence is CATRTNPTREQFF. Written as DNA, the CDR3 is TGTGCCACGAGGACAAATCCCACTCGGGAGCAGTTCTTC.

The V and J genes are TRBV7-9 and TRBJ2-2; TRBD2 matches at 8 bases. The CDR3 totals 15 residues. Germline CDR1 and CDR2: SEHNR and FQNEAQ (reference sequence). V dropped 6 bases and J dropped 2; count of bases not matched to a gene: 5. The CDR3 here is CASRKSGGNTGELFF. CDR3 nucleotides: TGTGCCAGCAGAAAGAGCGGGGGCAACACCGGGGAGCTGTTTTTT.

This chain connects TRBV2 to TRBJ2-3; 9 positions agree with TRBD2. With 11 bases clipped from V and 8 bases from J, the junction kept 8 bases outside the gene matches. The CDR3 covers 12 residues. Germline-derived CDR1 and CDR2 are SNHLY and FYNNEI. This CDR3 is CAGRGGRGTQYF. In nucleotides, the CDR3 is TGTGCCGGGCGGGGGGGCCGTGGTACGCAGTATTTT.

The chain couples TRBV12-2 to TRBJ2-5; the D call in the table, TRBD2, was not verified against the DNA. TRBV12-2 is a pseudogene. The CDR3 runs 13 residues. CDR3 DNA sequence: TGTGCAAGTCGCTCAAGGACTCAAGAGACCCAGTACTTC. Protein product: CASRSRTQETQYF.

The V call is TRBV4-1, the J call TRBJ2-1; weak D call: TRBD2 (6 bases). Per germline, CDR1 MGHRA and CDR2 YSYEKL. V lost 6 bases and J 5 bases, leaving 20 bases between the germline ends. This CDR3 spans 16 amino acids. Here the CDR3 DNA reads TGCGCCAGCAGAGAGAGACTAGGGGCTTATAACAATGAGCAGTTCTTC. It is translated as CASRERLGAYNNEQFF.

The genes are TRBV6-1 and TRBJ1-1; D is undetermined. With 7 bases removed from V and 1 base from J, the gap between germline ends came to 10 bases. Germline V gene data show CDR1 as MNHNS and CDR2 as SASEGT. CDR3 length: 13 residues. CDR3 coding DNA: TGTGCCAGCATATTACAGTGGAACACTGAAGCTTTCTTT. It is translated as CASILQWNTEAFF.